The clone carrying this T cell receptor (beta chain) occurred a few times. Its antigen is still unknown. From germline, CDR1 is LNHDA and CDR2 SQIVND (reference sequence). V gave up 5 bases and J gave up 4 bases, with 15 bases separating them. The CDR3 is 15 residues long. This specimen comes from a study of type 1 regulatory T cells. Study background: An in vitro protocol generated T-allo10, a Tr1-enriched, alloantigen-specific CD4 T cell product.

TCRdb analysed the reads with MiXCR anew, one entry per CDR3 protein. The data contain fewer than 75,000 distinct CDR3 sequences, nearly 50% of them singletons. Overall study findings and caveats: Compared with non-type 1 regulatory T cells, type 1 regulatory T cells showed a more restricted TCR repertoire.

The sample was cultured non-Tr1 T cells, either the whole culture or a sorted T cell fraction (not recorded which). The TCR originated in a human donor in good health. The chain joins TRBV19 to TRBJ2-1, with a possible D match to TRBD2 (5 bases). The CDR3 DNA sequence: TGTGCCAGTAGTTCCTCGAGGGCCCTTTACAATGAGCAGTTCTTC. Residues: CASSSSRALYNEQFF. Variable domain in full (rest from reference TRBV19 and TRBJ2-1): DGGITQSPKYLFRKEGQNVTLSCEQNLNHDAMYWYRQDPGQGLRLIYYSQIVNDFQKGDIAEGYSVSREKKESFPLTVTSAQKNPTAFYLCASSSSRALYNEQFFGPGTRLTVL.